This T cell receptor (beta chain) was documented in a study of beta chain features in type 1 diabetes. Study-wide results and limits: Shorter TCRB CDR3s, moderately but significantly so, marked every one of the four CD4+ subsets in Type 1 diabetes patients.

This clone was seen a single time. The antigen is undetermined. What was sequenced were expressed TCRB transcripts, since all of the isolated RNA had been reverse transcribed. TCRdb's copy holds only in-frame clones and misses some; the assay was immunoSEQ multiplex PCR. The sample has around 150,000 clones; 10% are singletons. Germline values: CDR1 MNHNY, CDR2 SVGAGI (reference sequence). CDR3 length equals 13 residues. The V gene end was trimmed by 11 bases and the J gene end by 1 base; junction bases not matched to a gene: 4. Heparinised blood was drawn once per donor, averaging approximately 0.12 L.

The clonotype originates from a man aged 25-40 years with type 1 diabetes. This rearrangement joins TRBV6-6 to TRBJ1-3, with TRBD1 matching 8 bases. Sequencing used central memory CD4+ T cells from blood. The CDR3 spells CAVQGASGNTIYF. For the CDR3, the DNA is TGTGCCGTCCAGGGGGCATCTGGAAACACCATATATTTT.